This entry lists 15 T cell receptor beta chains sequenced from one sample in a study of blood T cell repertoires in COVID-19. TCRdb keeps only in-frame clones here, not all; method: immunoSEQ multiplex PCR. Of a few hundred thousand clones detected, roughly 82% appear once; the ten largest clones hold around 1.5%. The source material was peripheral blood. The source of these receptors is a woman aged 45-59 years with acute or convalescent COVID-19.

The CDR3 sequence is CATSDLTSGQETQYF. DNA of the CDR3: TGTGCCACCAGTGATCTTACTAGCGGACAAGAGACCCAGTACTTC. The chain recombines TRBV24-1 with TRBJ2-5; 8 bases line up with TRBD2. The J segment lost 2 bases and the V segment lost 3 bases, leaving 4 bases of the junction unmatched. Germline V gives CDR1 KGHDR, CDR2 SFDVKD. The CDR3 is 15 amino acids.

V usage is TRBV9 and J usage is TRBJ2-7; 8 positions match TRBD1. The V gene end was trimmed by 0 bases and the J gene end by 7 bases; junction bases not matched to a gene: 9. The germline gives CDR1 SGDLS, CDR2 YYNGEE. CDR3 length: 15 residues. CDR3 loop: CASSVADRGGREQYF. The CDR3 region has the DNA TGTGCCAGCAGCGTAGCTGACAGGGGCGGGCGGGAGCAGTACTTC.

This chain links TRBV6-2 or TRBV6-3 with TRBJ2-1, with TRBD2 as a possible D gene (6 bases). Germline V gives CDR1 MNHEY, CDR2 SVGEGT. Trimming removed 6 bases at V and 0 bases at J, with 15 bases between. This CDR3 spans 16 amino acids. The CDR3 DNA reads as TGTGCCAGCAGCAAGGGACTCTCGAGCTCCTACAATGAGCAGTTCTTC. As protein: CASSKGLSSSYNEQFF.

The rearrangement uses TRBV14 and TRBJ2-1, with TRBD2 matching 8 bases. CDR1 is SGHDN and CDR2 is FVKESK in the germline V gene. This CDR3 contains 17 residues. V gave up 0 bases and J gave up 7 bases; unmatched junction bases: 11. DNA for the CDR3: TGTGCCAGCAGCCAAGATCTTGTCGGGAGGGCTCAGAATGAGCAGTTCTTC. It specifies CASSQDLVGRAQNEQFF.

The rearrangement joins TRBV3-1 (or the pseudogene TRBV3-2) to TRBJ2-5, with 10 bases that match TRBD1. CDR3 length equals 18 residues. The germline V gene encodes CDR1 LGHDT and CDR2 YNNKEL (reference sequence). Trimming at V came to 3 bases and at J to 2 bases, leaving 12 bases not matched to a gene. The CDR3 nucleotides read TGTGCCAGCAGCCATCATCGACCGGGACAGGGGTTTCAAGAGACCCAGTACTTC. Translation: CASSHHRPGQGFQETQYF.

This sequence joins TRBV6-5 and TRBJ2-7, with D possibly being TRBD2 (6 bases). CDR3 size: 13 residues. Trimming shortened V by 2 bases and J by 4 bases, and 9 bases separated the two germline ends. The germline V gene encodes CDR1 MNHEY and CDR2 SVGAGI. CDR3 sequence (DNA): TGTGCCAGCAGTTACGGGGGGAGGTACGAGCAGTACTTC. It is translated as CASSYGGRYEQYF.

This clone was found a few times. The rearrangement joins TRBV5-5 to TRBJ1-2; the match to TRBD1 covers 7 bases. In germline, CDR1 is SGHKS, CDR2 YYEKEE (reference sequence). V shed 2 bases and J 3 bases; nucleotides not matched to a gene: 7. The CDR3 is 15 amino acids. CDR3 DNA sequence: TGTGCCAGCAGCTTCCTACTCGGGACAGACTATGGCTACACCTTC. Translated: CASSFLLGTDYGYTF.

The J gene is TRBJ1-4, the V gene TRBV9, with TRBD1 identical over 9 bases. V lost 2 bases, J lost 8 bases, and 7 bases stayed unmatched. The CDR3 is made up of 15 amino acids. The germline gives CDR1 SGDLS, CDR2 YYNGEE. CDR3 sequence (DNA): TGTGCCAGCAGCGTTTTCGGACAGGGGAGCGAAAAACTGTTTTTT. Its protein product is CASSVFGQGSEKLFF. The full variable domain, with the rest looked up from reference TRBV9 and TRBJ1-4, is DSGVTQTPKHLITATGQRVTLRCSPRSGDLSVYWYQQSLDQGLQFLIQYYNGEERAKGNILERFSAQQFPDLHSELNLSSLELGDSALYFCASSVFGQGSEKLFFGSGTQLSVL.

The chain is built from TRBV19 and TRBJ2-3; the match to TRBD2 covers 10 bases. J was trimmed by 0 bases and V by 7 bases; bases with no gene match: 7. CDR3 length: 16 amino acids. Germline V CDR1 and CDR2: LNHDA, SQIVND (reference sequence). The CDR3 is CASTSGSGSSTDTQYF. For the CDR3, the DNA is TGTGCCAGTACTAGCGGGAGCGGGAGTAGCACAGATACGCAGTATTTT.

J is TRBJ2-7 and V is TRBV27, with D possibly TRBD2 on 5 matching bases. Trimming shortened V by 3 bases and J by 2 bases, and 14 bases separated the two germline ends. In germline, CDR1 is MNHEY, CDR2 SMNVEV (reference sequence). This CDR3 has 15 residues. The DNA of the CDR3 is TGTGCCAGCAGTTTTGGTATTAGCGAGGCCTACGAGCAGTACTTC. Its protein is CASSFGISEAYEQYF.

The gene calls are TRBV9 and TRBJ1-3; D might be TRBD1 (5 bases). V was clipped by 3 bases and J by 0 bases, with 13 bases between them. The length of the CDR3 is 16 residues. Germline CDR1 reads SGDLS; CDR2 reads YYNGEE. CDR3 in amino acids: CASSEGPVGSGNTIYF. The CDR3 coding sequence is TGTGCCAGCAGCGAGGGGCCGGTCGGCTCTGGAAACACCATATATTTT.

This chain connects TRBV4-2 to TRBJ2-7, with D possibly matching TRBD2 (6 bases). CDR3 length: 14 residues. Germline CDR1 LGHNA, CDR2 YNFKEQ. Trimming stripped 0 bases from V and 5 bases from J, with 11 bases between. Written as DNA, the CDR3 is TGTGCCAGCAGCCAAGAGGGACTTCAGGACGAGCAGTACTTC. Translating it yields CASSQEGLQDEQYF.

The chain employs TRBV5-5 and TRBJ1-5, with 7 bases aligning to TRBD1. In germline, CDR1 is SGHKS, CDR2 YYEKEE (reference sequence). This CDR3 spans 15 amino acids. With V trimmed by 6 bases and J by 1 base, 7 bases remained unmatched. Here the CDR3 DNA reads TGTGCCAGCATCGGACAGGTGGGGAGCAATCAGCCCCAGCATTTT. Amino acids: CASIGQVGSNQPQHF. The variable domain in full, with the rest retrieved from reference TRBV5-5 and TRBJ1-5, is DAGVTQSPTHLIKTRGQQVTLRCSPISGHKSVSWYQQVLGQGPQFIFQYYEKEERGRGNFPDRFSARQFPNYSSELNVNALLLGDSALYLCASIGQVGSNQPQHFGDGTRLSIL.

The chain recombines TRBV24-1 with TRBJ1-2; TRBD1 matches 8 bases. Germline CDR1 KGHDR, CDR2 SFDVKD. J was trimmed by 2 bases and V by 3 bases; bases with no gene match: 4. This CDR3 has 15 amino acids. CDR3 residues: CATSDPGQENYGYTF. For the CDR3, the DNA is TGTGCCACCAGTGATCCGGGACAGGAGAACTATGGCTACACCTTC.

V is TRBV19 and J is TRBJ2-5, with 9 bases fitting TRBD2. Looked up from germline, CDR1 is LNHDA and CDR2 is SQIVND (reference sequence). Trimming cost V 6 bases and J 6 bases; bases outside gene matches: 8. This CDR3 comprises 14 residues. The CDR3 bases are TGTGCCAGTAGGGGATTAGCGGGAGAGAAGACCCAGTACTTC. Translation gives CASRGLAGEKTQYF.